Reported below is one T cell receptor beta chain. This sample is part of a study of early T cells in non-severe SARS-CoV-2 infection. From the 5' RACE reads, TCRdb called clonotypes with MiXCR, one entry per CDR3 protein. The data hold 52,000 or so distinct CDR3 sequences, with about 12% observed a single time. Trimming removed 5 bases from V and 4 bases from J, with 17 bases in between. CDR3 length equals 15 residues. The V gene's germline CDR1 is MNHEY and CDR2 SVGAGI. The chain recombines TRBV6-5 with TRBJ1-2, with a weak D call TRBD1 (6 bases). The TCR originated in an adult who was a healthcare worker with PCR-confirmed SARS-CoV-2 infection or an uninfected control (not recorded which). Sequencing used whole blood. The CDR3 DNA reads TGTGCCAGCAGTGAGACTTTAGACAGGCCCTATGGCTACACCTTC. Its protein product is CASSETLDRPYGYTF.